One T cell receptor beta chain is described in this entry. V was pared by 6 bases and J by 4 bases, with 4 bases of the junction left unmatched. Per germline, CDR1 MNHNS and CDR2 SASEGT. The CDR3 spans 14 residues. This sample stems from a study of cytomegalovirus exposure and HLA in healthy donors. Researchers ran the PCR with 60 Vbeta and 13 Jbeta primers. Here immunoSEQ multiplex PCR was the method, and the copy in TCRdb shows in-frame clones only, minus some. The data contain about 200,000 clones, 70% to 90% of them singletons. Sequenced material: PBMCs. The chain carries TRBV6-1 and TRBJ1-5; 9 bases match TRBD1. This TCR was sampled from a woman aged 50 to 60 in good health and CMV-seronegative. CDR3 sequence (DNA): TGTGCCAGCAGCCGGACAGGGGTAAATCAGCCCCAGCATTTT. Residues: CASSRTGVNQPQHF.